This entry describes one T cell receptor (beta chain). This clone has only one observation. Which antigen it targets is not known. The record has no base qualities; no much larger clone is one base away. Whole blood was collected in K2EDTA tubes by collaborating institutions according to the institutions' own protocols. For TCRbeta analysis, collaborators shipped samples as frozen whole blood, isolated PBMCs, or DNA extracted from either of those sample types. The data are from a study of blood T cell repertoires in COVID-19 (dated by TCRdb to 2018 to 2020). Regarding the study in general: Collaborator samples came from the United States, Italy and Spain and covered acute and convalescent phases of COVID-19. The repertoires were released in a freely available public database intended as a resource for research on the immune response to SARS-CoV-2. Samples were obtained from the ongoing ImmuneRACE study (first 160 participants) and from 1,200 or so subjects provided by 6 global collaborators. The prospective study material was composed of cDNA or gDNA derived from T cells, B-cell-depleted T cells, or PBMCs. Subjects who had been exposed to COVID-19, were actively infected with it, or had recovered from it provided the deeply sampled blood TCRbeta repertoires that made up the dataset. Where available, HLA class I and class II types were taken from metadata supplied by the sample provider and were not determined by assay-based typing. The sample metadata nearly always contained a de-identified subject ID, COVID-19 status, age in years and sex. Results and caveats for the whole study, not just this receptor: How much clinical and demographic metadata was included differed by source and by participant, and the metadata was provided uncurated.

The immunoSEQ Assay, a bias-controlled multiplex PCR, was used to amplify TCRbeta CDR3 regions from genomic DNA. In the source study's methods: The number of nucleated cells in each sample was estimated by amplification of reference gene primers within the assay. To quantify the absolute abundance of each unique TCRbeta CDR3 rearrangement, sequence reads were collapsed and filtered. For each sample, productive Simpson clonality was calculated as the square root of Simpson's diversity index over productive rearrangements. This immuneACCESS table, as held by TCRdb, lists in-frame sequences with V and J called but not all clones. Of the missing ones, under half trace to an unresolved V gene in checked studies; the others have no known cause. V and J calls and clone size are as listed in that table; D and trimming were resolved from the DNA. This sample lists 400,000 or so clones; 85% to 90% were detected once. Jointly, the top ten make up approximately 2.9% of the sample.

Sequencing was performed on peripheral blood. This clonotype was sampled from a human donor in a cohort sampled during active COVID-19.

The CDR3 region: CASSPRLAGEQYF. Here is the DNA: TGTGCCAGCAGTCCACGACTAGCAGGCGAGCAGTACTTC. The V gene is TRBV27 and the J gene is TRBJ2-7; 7 junctional bases match TRBD2. The germline V gene (reference sequence) provides CDR1 MNHEY and CDR2 SMNVEV. Including the terminal cysteine and phenylalanine, the CDR3 comprises 13 residues. The DNA shown is the 39-base CDR3, in frame from base 1. Germline trimming amounts to 5 bases on V and 6 bases on J, with 7 as the count of junction bases outside the gene matches.